This T cell receptor (beta chain) is drawn from a study of siplizumab effects on memory and regulatory T cells. Measured with immunoSEQ multiplex PCR; TCRdb has only the in-frame clones, and not every one. Of about 97,000 clones in the sample, roughly nine tenths were seen once. General study findings and limits: In roughly 75-95% of proliferating CD4+ or CD8+ clones, a naive or memory phenotype could not be assigned.

In regard to this clone: What it binds is not known.

The germline V gene encodes CDR1 LNHDA and CDR2 SQIVND (reference sequence). V lost 4 bases to trimming and J lost 3 bases, with 16 bases between them. The CDR3 contains 15 residues. The source is a human donor in good health. Source material: CD4+ T cells sorted from blood. The J gene is TRBJ2-7, the V gene TRBV19; D unclear. CDR3 residues: CASSKGPVVGYEQYF. Here the CDR3 DNA reads TGTGCCAGTAGTAAGGGCCCAGTGGTAGGCTACGAGCAGTACTTC.